This T cell receptor beta chain was captured in a study of human T cells and chemical hapten exposure. Time point defined: patch test 2, 6 weeks after DPC sensitization. As for treatment: therapeutic diphenylcyclopropenone sensitization with weekly scalp DPC. Germline CDR1 is MNHNY and CDR2 is SVGAGI (reference sequence). Trimming stripped 0 bases from V and 4 bases from J, with 12 bases between. There are 15 residues in the CDR3. From the RACE reads, TCRdb called clonotypes with MiXCR, one entry per CDR3 protein. The repertoire holds approximately 110,000 distinct CDR3 sequences, with roughly a tenth as singletons.

The sample was whole blood, taken in connection with sensitization to the hapten diphenylcyclopropenone (DPC). The rearrangement joins TRBV6-6 to TRBJ1-2; D ambiguous. This clonotype was obtained from a woman aged 40 to 50 with alopecia areata. Some clones in this sample may be carry-over from other donors' samples. The CDR3 DNA reads as TGTGCCAGCAGTTACTCGTTTACCCCCGTCTATGGCTACACCTTC. Its translation is CASSYSFTPVYGYTF.